The source of this TCR beta chain is a study of T-cell reconstitution after alpha-beta-depleted transplantation in children (dated by TCRdb to the mid-2010s). In terms of the full investigation: T-cell immune reconstitution after TCRalphabeta/CD19-depleted allogeneic hematopoietic cell transplantation in children was quantitatively tracked in the study by means of TCR repertoire profiling. Broader findings and caveats from the paper: The apparently early recovery of alphabetaT-cell counts about two months after transplant reportedly depended on only several hundred rapidly expanded clones that came from non-depleted graft cells. Hyperexpanded clone frequencies declined over subsequent months; after one year, T-cell counts and TCRbeta diversity were mostly attributed to newly produced T cells. The high TCRbeta diversity at day 60 in some patients was ascribed to recipient T cells and intrathymic progenitors that had survived conditioning.

This clonotype appeared a few times. No cognate antigen has been identified for it. Per-base qualities were not stored, and no clone one base away is much larger. The library was generated by PCR. The sequencer was an Illumina HiSeq 2500. Molecular barcoding was employed in the preparation of TCR libraries, with unique molecular identifiers being used to normalize TCRbeta repertoire quantification. TCRdb handled the public reads itself, with Q25 trimming in fastp and clone calling in MiXCR, and kept productive beta chains. Each record represents a unique CDR3 protein, reported with the most common genes and DNA among its rows. A total of a few hundred thousand distinct CDR3 sequences appear in this sample, roughly 16% of them only once. 25% to 30% of the sample goes to the ten largest clones. The sample's treatment or condition label, decoded: allogeneic hematopoietic cell transplantation with graft depleted of TCRalphabeta T cells and CD19 B cells. TCRalphabeta/CD19-depleted allogeneic hematopoietic cell grafts were given to the transplant recipients, all of whom were children.

The CDR3, from cysteine to phenylalanine, totals 14 residues. Here the CDR3 DNA is all that survives: 42 bases in frame from base 1. Clipping removes 10 bases from V and 4 bases from J, with 7 as the unmatched junction base count. The germline V gene sets CDR1 to WSHSY and CDR2 to SAAADI. The material was PBMCs, mostly from graft donor cells, obtained 360 days after TCRalphabeta/CD19-depleted stem cell transplant. The chain uses TRBV10-2 and TRBJ2-5; 12 bases in the middle match TRBD2. This TCR came from a boy in the first two years of life who had a stem cell transplant for Wiskott-Aldrich syndrome, so the T cells may come from the graft donor. The CDR3 reads as follows: CATIPSGRGETQYF. The DNA sequence reads TGCGCCACCATTCCTAGCGGGAGGGGAGAGACCCAGTACTTC.